The 10 T cell receptor beta chains reported below all come from one sample, sequenced in a study of T cell responses to AZD1222 COVID-19 vaccine. The method was immunoSEQ multiplex PCR; TCRdb's version includes in-frame clones alone and lacks a portion of them. The sample gives around 140,000 clones, 91% of which show up once; approximately 2.1% is in the top ten. The sample was peripheral blood, taken 28 days after the second AZD1222 dose. These receptors came from an adult who received the AZD1222 COVID-19 vaccine.

The chain joins TRBV6-1 to TRBJ1-4, with TRBD1 matching over 7 bases. The germline V gene has CDR1 MNHNS and CDR2 SASEGT. CDR3 length: 14 amino acids. The junction had 8 bases not matched to a gene; V was cut back by 3 bases and J by 10 bases. As DNA, the CDR3 is TGTGCCAGCAGTGAGGGACAGTCACGAGGAAAACTGTTTTTT. The encoded protein is CASSEGQSRGKLFF.

The chain carries TRBV5-5 and TRBJ1-4; TRBD1 aligns across 11 bases. The germline gives CDR1 SGHKS, CDR2 YYEKEE (reference sequence). Trimming at V came to 0 bases and at J to 16 bases, leaving 14 bases not matched to a gene. The CDR3 has 16 residues. The CDR3 loop reads CASSLVRTGGLSGPFF. As DNA, the CDR3 is TGTGCCAGCAGCTTGGTCAGGACAGGGGGCTTGAGCGGGCCGTTTTTT. Full variable domain (remainder filled in from reference TRBV5-5 and TRBJ1-4): DAGVTQSPTHLIKTRGQQVTLRCSPISGHKSVSWYQQVLGQGPQFIFQYYEKEERGRGNFPDRFSARQFPNYSSELNVNALLLGDSALYLCASSLVRTGGLSGPFFGSGTQLSVL.

The chain joins TRBV7-2 to TRBJ2-3; D not resolved. V was shortened by 0 bases and J by 1 base, with 8 bases between the two germline ends. This CDR3 has 15 amino acids. Per germline, CDR1 SGHTA and CDR2 FQGNSA. The CDR3 sequence is CASSLALEGTDTQYF. DNA for the CDR3: TGTGCCAGCAGCTTAGCGCTTGAGGGCACAGATACGCAGTATTTT.

Here the CDR3 reads CASSVPGGNTIYF. The DNA of the CDR3 is TGTGCCAGCAGCGTGCCCGGGGGAAACACCATATATTTT. The chain is built from TRBV9 and TRBJ1-3; D gene uncertain. Germline CDR1 reads SGDLS; CDR2 reads YYNGEE. The CDR3 has 13 amino acids. Trimming removed 2 bases at V and 4 bases at J, with 7 bases between.

This chain uses TRBV29-1 with TRBJ1-1; 7 bases agree with TRBD1. Germline V gene sequence: CDR1 SQVTM, CDR2 ANQGSEA. With V trimmed by 6 bases and J by 0 bases, 10 bases remained unmatched. The CDR3 is 15 amino acids. This CDR3 is CSVTPGQRMNTEAFF. In DNA form, the CDR3 reads TGCAGCGTCACGCCGGGACAGAGGATGAACACTGAAGCTTTCTTT.

This chain joins TRBV6-1 and TRBJ1-5, with D possibly matching TRBD1 (6 bases). The CDR3 is 13 residues long. Trimming pared 2 bases from V and 7 bases from J, leaving 9 bases between. Germline lookup yields CDR1 MNHNS and CDR2 SASEGT. The CDR3 DNA reads as TGTGCCAGCAGTGAAAGGGGGAACCAGCCCCAGCATTTT. It codes for CASSERGNQPQHF.

The chain joins TRBV5-4 to TRBJ2-3; 14 bases are a match to TRBD2. CDR1 is SGHNT, CDR2 YYREEE, per germline (reference sequence). Trimming cost V 3 bases and J 3 bases; bases outside gene matches: 3. This CDR3 has 16 residues. In DNA form, the CDR3 reads TGTGCCAGCAGCTCGAGACTAGCGGGAGGGACAGATACGCAGTATTTT. Protein product: CASSSRLAGGTDTQYF.

V usage is TRBV28 and J usage is TRBJ1-3; no clear D. The CDR3 is made up of 13 amino acids. The V end was cut by 4 bases, the J end by 2 bases, with 6 bases between. CDR1 and CDR2 from the germline V gene are MDHEN and SYDVKM. CDR3 nucleotide sequence: TGTGCCAGCAGTTACCGTACTGGAAACACCATATATTTT. Its translation: CASSYRTGNTIYF.

The chain couples TRBV7-9 to TRBJ1-5; D is unclear. V gave up 5 bases and J gave up 4 bases, with 9 bases separating them. The CDR3 consists of 13 residues. The germline CDR1 and CDR2 sequences are SEHNR and FQNEAQ (reference sequence). The CDR3 reads CASSSQENQPQHF. The CDR3 region has the DNA TGTGCCAGCAGCAGCCAGGAGAATCAGCCCCAGCATTTT.

The sample holds one count of this clone. V and J are TRBV2 and TRBJ1-5, with D maybe TRBD1 (6 bases). CDR1 SNHLY and CDR2 FYNNEI come from the germline V gene. The CDR3 loop spans 14 amino acids. The V gene lost 6 bases and the J gene lost 3 bases, with 12 bases spanning the gap. CDR3 sequence reads: CASRADRINQPQHF. The CDR3 DNA reads TGTGCCAGCAGGGCAGACAGGATCAATCAGCCCCAGCATTTT.